Below, 20 T cell receptor beta chains from the same sample are listed, as sequenced in a study of cytomegalovirus exposure and HLA in healthy donors (dated by TCRdb to 2017 to 2019). Libraries were built with the immunoSEQ multiplex PCR assay. The multiplex PCR relied on a mix of 60 forward primers for TCR Vbeta segments and 13 reverse primers for TCR Jbeta segments. In TCRdb, the immuneACCESS table is reduced to in-frame sequences with V and J assigned. These tables do not hold every clone; where another copy was compared, an unresolved V gene accounts for under half, and the others remain unexplained. The table for this sample lists about 110,000 clones; 76% of them were counted only once. Jointly, the top ten make up around 15% of the sample. Sequenced material: PBMCs. The source is a man aged 30 to 45 in good health and CMV-seropositive.

A remark on this clone: Other nucleotide sequences in the sample specify the same CDR3. This chain's CDR3 is CASSPTGYEQYF. For the CDR3, the DNA is TGTGCCAGCAGTCCGACAGGCTACGAGCAGTACTTC. This chain uses TRBV27 with TRBJ2-7; D is perhaps TRBD1 (6 bases). Germline V gene data show CDR1 as MNHEY and CDR2 as SMNVEV (reference sequence). V lost 5 bases to trimming and J lost 3 bases, with 8 bases between them. This CDR3 is 12 amino acids long.

The chain has TRBV11-2 and TRBJ2-6, with a possible D match to TRBD1 (6 bases). CDR3 length equals 16 residues. Trimming cost V 2 bases and J 1 base, with 9 bases left between them. CDR1 and CDR2 from the germline V gene are SGHAT and FQNNGV. Here the CDR3 reads CASSLFRGSGANVLTF. The CDR3 DNA is TGTGCCAGCAGCTTATTCAGGGGTTCTGGGGCCAACGTCCTGACTTTC.

Only one count was recorded for this clone. The chain recombines TRBV19 with TRBJ2-5; possibly TRBD2 for D (6 bases). Germline CDR1 is LNHDA and CDR2 is SQIVND (reference sequence). This CDR3 has 15 amino acids. Trimming shortened V by 6 bases and J by 7 bases, and 21 bases separated the two germline ends. The CDR3 region is CASRLQGRGLGTQYF. For the CDR3, the DNA is TGTGCCAGTAGGCTCCAAGGGCGGGGTTTGGGGACCCAGTACTTC. Full variable domain (missing parts from reference TRBV19 and TRBJ2-5): DGGITQSPKYLFRKEGQNVTLSCEQNLNHDAMYWYRQDPGQGLRLIYYSQIVNDFQKGDIAEGYSVSREKKESFPLTVTSAQKNPTAFYLCASRLQGRGLGTQYFGPGTRLLVL.

In this sample, this clone turned up a few times. The chain couples TRBV29-1 to TRBJ2-2, with a tentative D call TRBD1 (6 bases). The CDR3 consists of 13 residues. CDR1 is SQVTM, CDR2 ANQGSEA, per germline. The V gene lost 7 bases and the J gene lost 0 bases, with 9 bases spanning the gap. CDR3 residues: CSAGHPNTGELFF. The CDR3 DNA is TGCAGCGCGGGACACCCGAACACCGGGGAGCTGTTTTTT.

This clone showed up just a few times. The chain has TRBV12-5 and TRBJ2-1; possibly TRBD1 for D (6 bases). The CDR3 has 19 amino acids. V dropped 0 bases and J dropped 2 bases, with 20 bases sitting between them. In germline, CDR1 is LGHNT, CDR2 FRNRAP. As DNA, the CDR3 is TGTGCTAGTGGTTTGGTATCCCCCCATACAGGGTGGACCTACAATGAGCAGTTCTTC. This codes for CASGLVSPHTGWTYNEQFF.

V and J are TRBV9 and TRBJ2-2; 11 bases line up with TRBD1. The CDR3 length is 15 residues. CDR1 is SGDLS and CDR2 is YYNGEE in the germline V gene. J gave up 7 bases and V 5 bases, and 7 bases lay outside the gene matches. The CDR3 reads CASSLGQGAGGELFF. The CDR3 nucleotides read TGTGCCAGCAGTCTTGGACAGGGGGCCGGCGGGGAGCTGTTTTTT.

CDR3 in DNA: TGTGCCAGCAGCTCCCAGGGGGTACCCTTTGATGGCTACACCTTC. It yields the protein CASSSQGVPFDGYTF. V and J are TRBV7-9 and TRBJ1-2; 7 nucleotides match TRBD1. Germline V gene data show CDR1 as SEHNR and CDR2 as FQNEAQ (reference sequence). This CDR3 spans 15 amino acids. With 4 bases clipped from V and 6 bases from J, the junction kept 11 bases outside the gene matches.

This chain connects TRBV9 to TRBJ2-3, with a weak D call TRBD2 (5 bases). Germline-derived CDR1 and CDR2 are SGDLS and YYNGEE. V was pared by 4 bases and J by 0 bases, with 12 bases between. This CDR3 is built from 15 residues. The DNA for the CDR3 is TGTGCCAGCAGCTCTAGCAGTCCTAGCACAGATACGCAGTATTTT. Its translation is CASSSSSPSTDTQYF.

In its sample, this clone was seen once. This chain joins TRBV11-1 and TRBJ1-2, with D perhaps TRBD1 (6 bases). The CDR3 consists of 13 residues. Trimming removed 4 bases at V and 4 bases at J, with 10 bases between. From germline, CDR1 is SGHAT and CDR2 FQDESV (reference sequence). The CDR3 bases are TGTGCCAGCAGCTCTGGACAGCCCTATGGCTACACCTTC. Protein sequence: CASSSGQPYGYTF.

The genes are TRBV11-2 and TRBJ1-6, with D unresolved. Looked up from germline, CDR1 is SGHAT and CDR2 is FQNNGV. The CDR3 is 14 residues long. Trimming cost V 8 bases and J 4 bases, with 12 bases left between them. CDR3 protein: CASRGTEYNSPLHF. The CDR3 DNA reads TGTGCCAGCCGAGGCACCGAGTATAATTCACCCCTCCACTTT.

There are a few counts of this clone. The rearrangement joins TRBV6-1 to TRBJ2-7, with 9 bases aligning to TRBD1. With 7 bases clipped from V and 3 bases from J, the junction kept 10 bases outside the gene matches. This CDR3 is 15 amino acids long. The germline CDR1 and CDR2 sequences are MNHNS and SASEGT. The CDR3 loop reads CASTPGTGINYEQYF. The DNA for the CDR3 is TGTGCCAGCACCCCGGGGACAGGGATCAACTACGAGCAGTACTTC.

This chain connects TRBV7-9 to TRBJ1-4; TRBD1 matches 8 bases. Germline CDR1 and CDR2: SEHNR and FQNEAQ (reference sequence). J lost 7 bases, V lost 5 bases, and 6 bases had no gene match. The CDR3 runs to 14 residues. The DNA of the CDR3 is TGTGCCAGCAGCCCGACAGGGGCGGTTGAAAAACTGTTTTTT. Translating it yields CASSPTGAVEKLFF.

V usage is TRBV6-5 and J usage is TRBJ2-2; possibly TRBD2 for D (6 bases). CDR3 length: 15 amino acids. Trimming took off 4 bases at V and 2 bases at J, with 11 bases between the two ends. From germline, CDR1 is MNHEY and CDR2 SVGAGI. The CDR3 DNA sequence: TGTGCCAGCAGTTCCGGGACTTCAAACACCGGGGAGCTGTTTTTT. It specifies CASSSGTSNTGELFF.

J is TRBJ2-5 and V is TRBV25-1, with 10 bases matching TRBD2. V was clipped by 7 bases and J by 1 base; unmatched bases: 6. This CDR3 has 15 amino acids. CDR1 MGHDK and CDR2 SYGVNS come from the germline V gene. In nucleotides, the CDR3 is TGTGCCAGCACCGGACTAGCGGCTTCCCAAGAGACCCAGTACTTC. Its translation is CASTGLAASQETQYF.

This CDR3 reads CASSNPTGGVETQYF. DNA of the CDR3: TGTGCCAGCAGTAATCCGACTGGCGGGGTAGAGACCCAGTACTTC. The chain links TRBV2 to TRBJ2-5; possible D gene TRBD2, 6 bases. Trimming removed 5 bases at V and 4 bases at J, with 17 bases between. There are 15 residues in the CDR3. CDR1 SNHLY and CDR2 FYNNEI come from the germline V gene.

The J gene is TRBJ1-5, the V gene TRBV7-9; the match to TRBD1 covers 9 bases. The CDR3 sequence is 13 residues long. V lost 9 bases to trimming and J lost 5 bases; unmatched junction nucleotides: 5. CDR1 SEHNR and CDR2 FQNEAQ come from the germline V gene (reference sequence). The CDR3 spells CASGQGIDQPQHF. CDR3 bases: TGTGCCAGTGGACAGGGGATCGATCAGCCCCAGCATTTT.

The chain links TRBV10-1 to TRBJ2-3, with 16 bases that match TRBD2. The CDR3 spans 18 residues. Germline CDR1 and CDR2: WNHNN and SYGVQD (reference sequence). With 4 bases clipped from V and 5 bases from J, the junction kept 9 bases outside the gene matches. This CDR3 is CASSAAGTSGGAKDTQYF. The CDR3 bases are TGCGCCAGCAGTGCAGCCGGGACTAGCGGGGGGGCCAAAGATACGCAGTATTTT.

The V gene is TRBV2, the J gene TRBJ2-5; D ambiguous. The J call is uncertain, as TRBJ2-7 better fits the DNA end. CDR3 length: 10 residues. Germline V CDR1 and CDR2: SNHLY, FYNNEI. The CDR3 protein is CASSEFEQYF. In DNA, the CDR3 is TGTGCCAGCAGTGAATTCGAGCAGTACTTC.

This clone occurred once. The V call is TRBV5-1, the J call TRBJ2-7, with D unresolved. Trimming stripped 0 bases from V and 9 bases from J, with 10 bases between. The CDR3 runs 12 residues. Germline CDR1 is SGHRS and CDR2 is YFSETQ. The CDR3 here is CASSLGENTQYF. In DNA, the CDR3 is TGCGCCAGCAGCTTGGGAGAAAATACGCAGTACTTC.

The chain uses TRBV19 and TRBJ1-5; D is possibly TRBD1 (5 bases). Trimming took 7 bases from V and 8 from J, leaving 9 bases between them. The CDR3 has 11 amino acids. In germline, CDR1 is LNHDA, CDR2 SQIVND (reference sequence). The CDR3 protein is CASTSGEPQHF. The CDR3 DNA reads as TGTGCCAGTACCTCGGGGGAGCCCCAGCATTTT. The complete variable domain, with remaining parts taken from reference TRBV19 and TRBJ1-5, reads DGGITQSPKYLFRKEGQNVTLSCEQNLNHDAMYWYRQDPGQGLRLIYYSQIVNDFQKGDIAEGYSVSREKKESFPLTVTSAQKNPTAFYLCASTSGEPQHFGDGTRLSIL.